Shown below are 31 T cell receptor beta chains from a single sample sequenced in a study of Ad26.COV2.S vaccination and SARS-CoV-2 variants. Measured with immunoSEQ multiplex PCR; TCRdb has only the in-frame clones, and not every one. The table lists roughly 300,000 clones, around 90% of them singletons. Specified treatment: some 19 received Ad26.COV2.S at low or high dose, single or two shots; about five received placebo; per-sample allocation not given. Specimen acquisition occurred on day 63 following the initial vaccine or placebo injection. This specimen was peripheral blood, taken in a trial of Ad26.COV2.S vaccine versus placebo. The source of these receptors is a person aged 18-60 years who received the Ad26.COV2.S COVID-19 vaccine or a placebo.

This clone has just a few counts. The rearrangement links TRBV5-1 to TRBJ2-2; TRBD1 aligns across 7 bases. The germline CDR1 and CDR2 sequences are SGHRS and YFSETQ. J was trimmed by 0 bases and V by 4 bases; bases with no gene match: 9. The CDR3 totals 17 residues. CDR3: CASSASFGTANTGELFF. Written as DNA, the CDR3 is TGCGCCAGCAGCGCCTCTTTTGGGACAGCGAACACCGGGGAGCTGTTTTTT.

The rearrangement links TRBV12-3 or TRBV12-4 to TRBJ1-1; no definite D call. Trimming stripped 8 bases from V and 4 bases from J, with 11 bases between. The CDR3 is 12 amino acids. CDR3 loop: CASGRGTTEAFF. CDR3 DNA sequence: TGTGCCAGCGGAAGAGGCACCACTGAAGCTTTCTTT.

The chain links TRBV18 to TRBJ1-5; a possible D gene is TRBD1 (6 bases). CDR1 and CDR2 from the germline V gene are KGHSH and LQKENI. V gave up 3 bases and J gave up 3 bases, with 18 bases separating them. The CDR3 length is 17 residues. The CDR3 DNA reads as TGTGCCAGCTCACCTTTTACAGGGATTGGGGTCAATCAGCCCCAGCATTTT. Protein: CASSPFTGIGVNQPQHF.

A single count supports this clone. CDR3 DNA: TGTGCCAGCAGCGTAGCAGCTGGGAGTACGGAGACCCAGTACTTC. Translated, it gives CASSVAAGSTETQYF. This chain joins TRBV9 and TRBJ2-5; weak D call: TRBD2 (5 bases). V lost 0 bases to trimming and J lost 5 bases, with 14 bases between them. The V gene's germline CDR1 is SGDLS and CDR2 YYNGEE. The CDR3 totals 15 residues.

The V call is TRBV7-7, the J call TRBJ2-1; perhaps D is TRBD1 or TRBD2 (6 bases each). V lost 4 bases and J 9 bases, leaving 10 bases between the germline ends. CDR3 size: 12 residues. Germline V gene sequence: CDR1 SSHAT, CDR2 FNYEAQ (reference sequence). The CDR3: CASSSRGAEQFF. Written as DNA, the CDR3 is TGTGCCAGCAGCTCTAGGGGGGCTGAGCAGTTCTTC.

This clone was seen just once. The chain carries TRBV19 and TRBJ1-1; perhaps TRBD1 as D (5 bases). Per the germline V gene, CDR1 is LNHDA and CDR2 is SQIVND (reference sequence). V was cut by 10 bases and J by 6 bases, with 15 bases left in between. The CDR3 length is 12 residues. The CDR3 loop is CATIGVFSEAFF. The CDR3, as DNA: TGTGCCACTATAGGGGTTTTCTCTGAAGCTTTCTTT.

This clone has just a few counts. The rearrangement joins TRBV27 to TRBJ2-7; 7 bases map to TRBD1. Germline CDR1 MNHEY, CDR2 SMNVEV (reference sequence). This CDR3 region has 14 residues. The V gene end was trimmed by 6 bases and the J gene end by 8 bases; junction bases not matched to a gene: 13. For the CDR3, the DNA is TGTGCCAGCAGAAACAGGGGCGGCGGGCACAAGCAGTACTTC. It codes for CASRNRGGGHKQYF.

The rearrangement links TRBV15 to TRBJ2-5; D possibly matches TRBD1 or TRBD2 (5 bases each). V lost 1 base, J lost 3 bases, and 9 bases lay in between. Germline V gene lookup returns CDR1 LNHNV and CDR2 YYDKDF (reference sequence). CDR3 size: 14 residues. The CDR3 spells CATSRARDEETQYF. The CDR3, as DNA: TGTGCCACCAGCAGAGCCAGGGACGAAGAGACCCAGTACTTC. Based on the CDR3 plus reference TRBV15 and TRBJ2-5, the full variable domain is DAMVIQNPRYQVTQFGKPVTLSCSQTLNHNVMYWYQQKSSQAPKLLFHYYDKDFNNEADTPDNFQSRRPNTSFCFLDIRSPGLGDTAMYLCATSRARDEETQYFGPGTRLLVL.

V is TRBV25-1 and J is TRBJ2-1, with unresolved D. Germline V CDR1 and CDR2: MGHDK, SYGVNS. Deletions cut 2 bases from V and 13 bases from J, with 15 bases between. The CDR3 loop spans 13 amino acids. Here the CDR3 reads CASSEGTAFGQFF. CDR3 DNA: TGTGCCAGCAGTGAAGGTACGGCTTTCGGACAGTTCTTC.

In its sample, this clone was seen a few times. The chain joins TRBV9 to TRBJ1-2; D gene unclear. The germline V gene has CDR1 SGDLS and CDR2 YYNGEE. The CDR3 runs 16 residues. V lost 1 base to trimming and J lost 4 bases, with 17 bases between them. The CDR3 sequence: CASSVQASSTAYGYTF. The DNA of the CDR3 is TGTGCCAGCAGCGTACAGGCAAGTTCGACGGCCTATGGCTACACCTTC.

The chain couples TRBV6-2 or TRBV6-3 to TRBJ1-1, with D hard to call. The germline V gene has CDR1 MNHEY and CDR2 SVGEGT. Trimming left V 2 bases short and J 4 bases short, with 8 bases between. The CDR3 is made up of 13 amino acids. The CDR3 sequence: CASSYEVGTEAFF. The CDR3 nucleotides read TGTGCCAGCAGTTACGAGGTCGGCACTGAAGCTTTCTTT.

A single count supports this clone. The J gene is TRBJ2-1, the V gene TRBV2; unclear D gene. The CDR3 is 13 amino acids. Germline V gene lookup returns CDR1 SNHLY and CDR2 FYNNEI. Trimming took off 4 bases at V and 6 bases at J, with 10 bases between the two ends. CDR3 DNA sequence: TGTGCCAGCAGTGTGTCCCCCCGCAATGAGCAGTTCTTC. This translates into CASSVSPRNEQFF.

The gene calls are TRBV4-1 and TRBJ2-1, with 7 bases identical to TRBD1. Trimming cost V 4 bases and J 0 bases; bases outside gene matches: 3. Germline assignment: CDR1 MGHRA and CDR2 YSYEKL. The CDR3 totals 15 residues. DNA for the CDR3: TGCGCCAGCAGCCGACAGGGCAGCTCCTACAATGAGCAGTTCTTC. As protein: CASSRQGSSYNEQFF.

The chain carries TRBV4-2 and TRBJ1-2; D ambiguous. Germline values: CDR1 LGHNA, CDR2 YNFKEQ. CDR3 size: 15 residues. Trimming took 0 bases from V and 4 from J, leaving 12 bases between them. The CDR3 is CASSQDEERTYGYTF. DNA for the CDR3: TGTGCCAGCAGCCAAGATGAGGAGAGAACCTATGGCTACACCTTC.

This chain links TRBV6-5 with TRBJ2-7; the D gene is possibly TRBD2 (6 bases). The CDR3 has 14 residues. Trimming took off 6 bases at V and 6 bases at J, with 18 bases between the two ends. Germline lookup yields CDR1 MNHEY and CDR2 SVGAGI. The CDR3 protein is CASRKTGLPSEQYF. CDR3 in DNA: TGTGCCAGCAGAAAGACGGGACTGCCCTCCGAGCAGTACTTC.

This chain uses TRBV6-6 with TRBJ1-1; D unclear. V was shortened by 2 bases and J by 4 bases, with 17 bases between the two germline ends. Looked up from germline, CDR1 is MNHNY and CDR2 is SVGAGI (reference sequence). The CDR3 loop spans 16 amino acids. This CDR3 reads CASSYVQSLSGTEAFF. CDR3 coding DNA: TGTGCCAGCAGTTACGTGCAGTCTCTAAGCGGCACTGAAGCTTTCTTT.

This chain uses TRBV11-2 with TRBJ2-5; TRBD2 aligns across 13 bases. Trimming cost V 0 bases and J 2 bases; bases outside gene matches: 9. There are 19 residues in the CDR3. Germline V gene sequence: CDR1 SGHAT, CDR2 FQNNGV. The CDR3 here is CASSLDRGLAGVGQETQYF. The CDR3, as DNA: TGTGCCAGCAGCTTAGATCGAGGACTAGCGGGAGTGGGACAAGAGACCCAGTACTTC.

This chain links TRBV6-5 with TRBJ1-3, with 8 positions matching TRBD1. The germline V gene encodes CDR1 MNHEY and CDR2 SVGAGI. This CDR3 is 14 amino acids long. Trimming removed 6 bases from V and 1 base from J; junction bases left unmatched: 2. CDR3 DNA: TGTGCCAGCAGACGGACAGGGTCTGGAAACACCATATATTTT. Amino acids: CASRRTGSGNTIYF.

A single count supports this clone. Here the CDR3 DNA reads TGCGCCAGCAGCTTGGAGCCCCAAGGGAAACTAAGCTCCTACGAGCAGTACTTC. Its protein product is CASSLEPQGKLSSYEQYF. The chain employs TRBV5-1 and TRBJ2-7; D gene uncertain. Looked up from germline, CDR1 is SGHRS and CDR2 is YFSETQ. V lost 0 bases, J lost 0 bases, and 19 bases lay in between. This CDR3 has 18 residues.

CDR3 in amino acids: CAISEDREKLFF. DNA of the CDR3: TGTGCCATCAGTGAGGATAGAGAAAAACTGTTTTTT. The rearrangement joins TRBV10-3 to TRBJ1-4; D unclear. Germline CDR1 and CDR2: ENHRY and SYGVKD. Trimming left V 2 bases short and J 8 bases short, with 6 bases between. The CDR3 has 12 residues.

The genes are TRBV28 and TRBJ2-1; 8 bases line up with TRBD2. Trimming cost V 6 bases and J 5 bases; bases outside gene matches: 12. Germline V gene data show CDR1 as MDHEN and CDR2 as SYDVKM. The CDR3 sequence is 16 residues long. The CDR3 here is CASRSAGLAGHNEQFF. CDR3 in DNA: TGTGCCAGCAGATCTGCCGGGCTAGCGGGCCACAATGAGCAGTTCTTC.

Here the CDR3 DNA reads TGTGCCAGCAGCTTATCCAGGGGGGGGGAGACCCAGTACTTC. Encoded protein: CASSLSRGGETQYF. The chain couples TRBV5-4 to TRBJ2-5; D assignment may be TRBD1 or TRBD2 (7 bases each). This CDR3 spans 14 amino acids. Trimming removed 2 bases from V and 5 bases from J, with 13 bases in between. Germline V CDR1 and CDR2: SGHNT, YYREEE (reference sequence).

The rearrangement joins TRBV2 to TRBJ1-6; the D is unclear. The CDR3 is made up of 18 amino acids. The germline CDR1 and CDR2 sequences are SNHLY and FYNNEI. The germline V and J ends were trimmed by 6 bases and 5 bases, with 23 bases remaining between them. CDR3 region: CASSDQTSARLDNSPLHF. The CDR3 coding sequence is TGTGCCAGCAGCGACCAAACGTCGGCTAGACTGGATAATTCACCCCTCCACTTT. The complete variable domain, with remaining parts taken from reference TRBV2 and TRBJ1-6, reads EPEVTQTPSHQVTQMGQEVILRCVPISNHLYFYWYRQILGQKVEFLVSFYNNEISEKSEIFDDQFSVERPDGSNFTLKIRSTKLEDSAMYFCASSDQTSARLDNSPLHFGNGTRLTVT.

The rearrangement uses TRBV30 and TRBJ2-3; D ambiguous. The CDR3 length is 15 residues. The V end lost 0 bases, the J end lost 2 bases, and 12 bases lay between the germline ends. Per the germline V gene, CDR1 is GTSNPN and CDR2 is SVGIG (reference sequence). The DNA for the CDR3 is TGTGCCTGGAGTGTTGCCGCGTCCCCCACAGATACGCAGTATTTT. Translating it yields CAWSVAASPTDTQYF.

The chain couples TRBV7-9 to TRBJ2-1, with TRBD2 identical over 9 bases. Germline-derived CDR1 and CDR2 are SEHNR and FQNEAQ (reference sequence). J lost 3 bases, V lost 6 bases, and 6 bases had no gene match. The CDR3 has 15 amino acids. CDR3 DNA: TGTGCCAGCAGTAAACTAGCGGGCCGCTACAATGAGCAGTTCTTC. Encoded protein: CASSKLAGRYNEQFF.

The chain combines TRBV19 with TRBJ2-1; 12 nucleotides line up with TRBD2. J gave up 9 bases and V 5 bases, and 5 bases lay outside the gene matches. The length of the CDR3 is 14 residues. The germline V gene has CDR1 LNHDA and CDR2 SQIVND (reference sequence). CDR3 sequence: CASSASGRASEQFF. The CDR3 DNA reads TGTGCCAGTAGTGCTAGCGGGAGGGCAAGTGAGCAGTTCTTC. Based on the CDR3 plus reference TRBV19 and TRBJ2-1, the full variable domain is DGGITQSPKYLFRKEGQNVTLSCEQNLNHDAMYWYRQDPGQGLRLIYYSQIVNDFQKGDIAEGYSVSREKKESFPLTVTSAQKNPTAFYLCASSASGRASEQFFGPGTRLTVL.

The genes are TRBV7-9 and TRBJ1-4, with a weak D call TRBD1 (5 bases). Looked up from germline, CDR1 is SEHNR and CDR2 is FQNEAQ (reference sequence). The CDR3 length is 17 residues. With 1 base removed from V and 5 bases from J, the gap between germline ends came to 17 bases. CDR3 in amino acids: CASSLGLSGGENEKLFF. The CDR3 nucleotides are TGTGCCAGCAGCTTAGGCCTGAGCGGAGGGGAGAATGAAAAACTGTTTTTT.

The chain recombines TRBV5-4 with TRBJ2-7; D is possibly TRBD1 (5 bases). The V end lost 6 bases, the J end lost 7 bases, and 14 bases lay between the germline ends. The V gene's germline CDR1 is SGHNT and CDR2 YYREEE (reference sequence). The CDR3 has 12 residues. This CDR3 is CASTDRRGEQYF. Here the CDR3 DNA reads TGTGCCAGCACCGACCGAAGGGGAGAGCAGTACTTC.

The chain has TRBV19 and TRBJ1-2; D unresolved. Between the trimmed V and J ends, which lost 4 bases and 4 bases, there was a span of 4 bases. The germline V gene has CDR1 LNHDA and CDR2 SQIVND (reference sequence). The CDR3 covers 11 residues. The CDR3 reads CASSSVYGYTF. The CDR3 coding sequence is TGTGCCAGTAGTAGCGTCTATGGCTACACCTTC.

Worth noting for this clone: The identical CDR3 is also encoded by other nucleotide sequences in the sample. Here the CDR3 reads CASSSGTGGYEQYF. The DNA of the CDR3 is TGTGCCAGCAGCTCCGGGACAGGGGGCTACGAGCAGTACTTC. This chain uses TRBV11-2 with TRBJ2-7, with 11 bases aligning to TRBD1. With V trimmed by 4 bases and J by 3 bases, 2 bases remained unmatched. Germline V gene data show CDR1 as SGHAT and CDR2 as FQNNGV. The CDR3 has 14 residues.

This chain connects TRBV4-1 to TRBJ2-1; TRBD2 aligns across 12 bases. The J segment lost 4 bases and the V segment lost 5 bases, leaving 9 bases of the junction unmatched. CDR1 and CDR2 (germline): MGHRA, YSYEKL. The CDR3 contains 17 residues. This CDR3 is CASSARLAGDAYNEQFF. CDR3 bases: TGCGCCAGCAGCGCCCGACTAGCGGGGGACGCTTACAATGAGCAGTTCTTC.